The sequence of this T cell receptor beta chain was determined in a study of glioma-infiltrating T cells. Study-level results: Non-neoplastic patients had below-expected tissue-blood divergence, while all gliomas exceeded expectation. Very few CDR3 sequences were shared between tissue and blood.

The germline V and J ends were trimmed by 5 bases and 1 base, with 17 bases remaining between them. Germline V lookup: CDR1 SGHTA, CDR2 FQGNSA. CDR3 length: 16 residues. This clonotype was recorded at least ten times. Antigen specificity is unknown. The iRepertoire nested amplicon-rescue multiplex PCR amplified TCR alpha and beta CDR3s from RNA. TCRdb ran MiXCR on the multiplex PCR reads and lists one entry per CDR3 protein. The sample consists of some 93,000 distinct CDR3 sequences, approximately 39% of them appearing once. The V and J genes are TRBV7-2 and TRBJ2-5; the D is unclear. This TCR derives from a human donor with low-grade glioma or glioblastoma, undergoing nonglioma brain surgery, or in good health (not recorded which). The sequencing sample was made of glioma tissue, nonneoplastic brain tissue, or PBMCs (not recorded which). The CDR3 sequence: CASSTVGPYPQETQYF. The CDR3 DNA follows: TGTGCCAGCAGCACCGTTGGTCCATACCCCCAAGAGACCCAGTACTTC.